This T cell receptor (beta chain) emerged from a study of radiation and T cells in renal cell carcinoma. Study-level results: In blood, top tumor clones expanded by 2 weeks, shrinking by 4.

Assay used: immunoSEQ multiplex PCR; TCRdb lists only in-frame clones, some missing. The sample includes under 150,000 clones, 75% to 85% of them seen just once. About this clone: What it recognizes is unknown.

This CDR3 spans 15 amino acids. Trimming pared 0 bases from V and 6 bases from J, leaving 12 bases between. CDR1 and CDR2 (germline): MGHRA, YSYEKL. The time point is: blood 2 weeks post-SBRT. Treatment here: 15 Gy SBRT to primary tumor, nephrectomy 4 weeks later. This sequence originates from a woman aged 55-69 years with renal cell carcinoma. The J gene is TRBJ1-5, the V gene TRBV4-1; tentatively, D is TRBD1 (6 bases). The sample in question was blood, obtained from a patient whose treatment included radiotherapy and nephrectomy. The CDR3 protein is CASSQDPGAPQPQHF. CDR3 nucleotide sequence: TGCGCCAGCAGCCAAGATCCAGGGGCTCCTCAGCCCCAGCATTTT.